This T cell receptor beta chain stems from a study of patients and donors after allogeneic stem cell transplantation. TCRdb called the RT-PCR reads again in MiXCR, with one record for every CDR3 protein. The sample carries 200,000 to 250,000 distinct CDR3 sequences, less than 15% recorded once. This clonotype was picked up a small number of times. Trimming stripped 5 bases from V and 8 bases from J, with 15 bases between. This CDR3 has 13 amino acids. The genes are TRBV12-3 or TRBV12-4 and TRBJ1-2; D gene uncertain. The sequenced material came from blood, either unsorted or a sorted T cell fraction (not recorded which). This TCR came from a human donor who was either an allogeneic HSCT recipient or a stem cell or donor lymphocyte infusion donor (not recorded which). It is not recorded whose cells these are; they may come from a transplant donor. CDR3 DNA: TGTGCCAGCAGTAATCGGGAAGATTTCGGCTACACCTTC. It codes for CASSNREDFGYTF.